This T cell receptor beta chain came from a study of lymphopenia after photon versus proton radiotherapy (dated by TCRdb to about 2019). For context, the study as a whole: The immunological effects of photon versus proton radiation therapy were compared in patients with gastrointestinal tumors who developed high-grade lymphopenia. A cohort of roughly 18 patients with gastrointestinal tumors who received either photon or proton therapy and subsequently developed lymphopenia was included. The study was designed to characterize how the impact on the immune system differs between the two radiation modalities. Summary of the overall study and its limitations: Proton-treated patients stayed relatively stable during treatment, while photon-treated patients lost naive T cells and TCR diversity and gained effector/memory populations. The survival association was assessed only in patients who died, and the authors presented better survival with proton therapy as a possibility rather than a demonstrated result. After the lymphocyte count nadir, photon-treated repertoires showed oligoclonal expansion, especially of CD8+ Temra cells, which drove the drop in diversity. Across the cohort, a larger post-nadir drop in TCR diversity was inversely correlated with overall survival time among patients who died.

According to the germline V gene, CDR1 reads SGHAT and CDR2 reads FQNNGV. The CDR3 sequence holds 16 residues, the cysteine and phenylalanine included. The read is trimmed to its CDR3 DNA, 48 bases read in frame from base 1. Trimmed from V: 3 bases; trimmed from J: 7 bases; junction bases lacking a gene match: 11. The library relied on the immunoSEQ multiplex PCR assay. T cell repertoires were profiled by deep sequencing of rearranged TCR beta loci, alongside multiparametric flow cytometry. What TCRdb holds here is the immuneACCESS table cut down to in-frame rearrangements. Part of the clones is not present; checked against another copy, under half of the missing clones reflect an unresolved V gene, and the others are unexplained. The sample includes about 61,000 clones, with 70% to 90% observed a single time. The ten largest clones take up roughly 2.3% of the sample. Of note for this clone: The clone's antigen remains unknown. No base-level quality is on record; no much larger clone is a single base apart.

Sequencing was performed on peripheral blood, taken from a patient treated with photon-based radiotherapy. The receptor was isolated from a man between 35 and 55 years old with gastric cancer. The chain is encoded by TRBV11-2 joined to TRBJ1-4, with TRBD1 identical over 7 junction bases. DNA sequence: TGTGCCAGCAGCTTCTCCCTCGGGACAGTTGGTGAAAAACTGTTTTTT. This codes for CASSFSLGTVGEKLFF.